The text below deals with one T cell receptor (beta chain). Sequenced by immunoSEQ multiplex PCR; TCRdb stores in-frame clones only, minus some. Here the sample spans 96,000 or so clones, 85% to 95% being singletons. The record originates from a study of control samples from healthy donors and cancer patients. The length of the CDR3 is 16 residues. CDR1 is SGHVS, CDR2 FQNEAQ, per germline. V dropped 6 bases and J dropped 5; count of bases not matched to a gene: 9. Specimen: blood. The chain couples TRBV7-8 to TRBJ2-1; 11 nucleotides line up with TRBD2. The sequence derives from a man aged 18 to 29 in good health. This CDR3 is CASRPPGLAEHNEQFF. CDR3 nucleotides: TGTGCCAGCAGGCCGCCGGGACTAGCGGAGCACAATGAGCAGTTCTTC.